This is a list of T cell receptor beta chains from one sample in a study of T cell changes during pregnancy in multiple sclerosis. Here immunoSEQ multiplex PCR was the method, and the copy in TCRdb shows in-frame clones only, minus some. The sample carries about 80,000 clones, around 90% recorded once. The sample was peripheral blood, taken before pregnancy. Receptor source: a female donor with multiple sclerosis, enrolled in a pregnancy study. CDR3s include the opening cysteine and the closing phenylalanine or tryptophan. Each record gives: J gene, clone size, D gene, V gene, CDR3 protein, CDR3 DNA. D genes are given only for firm matches. Clone size is stated in some rows and not others, as once, few, many or a class when expanded.

TRBJ2-5,.,TRBD1,TRBV14,CASSQEQGALGQETQYF,TGTGCCAGCAGCCAAGAACAGGGGGCGCTGGGGCAAGAGACCCAGTACTTC
TRBJ2-3,.,.,TRBV5-1,CASSAGGTSTDTQYF,TGCGCCAGCAGCGCCGGGGGAACTAGCACAGATACGCAGTATTTT
TRBJ2-4,once,.,TRBV15,CATSRDGQIREYF,TGTGCCACCAGCAGAGACGGGCAGATCAGGGAATACTTC
TRBJ1-5,.,TRBD1,TRBV6-1,CASSEMGGQGRSQPQHF,TGTGCCAGCAGTGAAATGGGGGGACAGGGTAGAAGTCAGCCCCAGCATTTT
TRBJ2-1,.,.,TRBV5-6,CASSTAGDIIYNEQFF,TGTGCCAGCAGCACTGCCGGGGACATAATTTACAATGAGCAGTTCTTC
TRBJ1-5,.,TRBD1,TRBV2,CASRLGQPAPQHF,TGTGCCAGCAGGCTGGGACAGCCCGCGCCCCAGCATTTT
TRBJ1-2,.,.,TRBV7-9,CASSLGDSGNYGYTF,TGTGCCAGCAGCTTAGGCGACAGTGGGAACTATGGCTACACCTTC
TRBJ1-3,.,TRBD1,TRBV19,CASSPRTGKFSGNTIYF,TGTGCCAGTAGTCCCCGGACAGGGAAATTCTCTGGAAACACCATATATTTT
TRBJ2-7,.,.,TRBV28,CASSSPRQPYEQYF,TGTGCCAGCAGTTCCCCCCGACAGCCCTACGAGCAGTACTTC
TRBJ2-7,.,TRBD1,TRBV5-8,CASSLGTGSSEQYF,TGTGCCAGCAGCCTCGGGACAGGGTCGAGCGAGCAGTACTTC
TRBJ1-2,.,TRBD1,TRBV19,CASTHGTEYGYTF,TGTGCCAGTACACACGGGACAGAGTATGGCTACACCTTC
TRBJ2-3,.,TRBD1,TRBV27,CASRLGQGADTQYF,TGTGCCAGCAGGCTGGGACAGGGTGCAGATACGCAGTATTTT